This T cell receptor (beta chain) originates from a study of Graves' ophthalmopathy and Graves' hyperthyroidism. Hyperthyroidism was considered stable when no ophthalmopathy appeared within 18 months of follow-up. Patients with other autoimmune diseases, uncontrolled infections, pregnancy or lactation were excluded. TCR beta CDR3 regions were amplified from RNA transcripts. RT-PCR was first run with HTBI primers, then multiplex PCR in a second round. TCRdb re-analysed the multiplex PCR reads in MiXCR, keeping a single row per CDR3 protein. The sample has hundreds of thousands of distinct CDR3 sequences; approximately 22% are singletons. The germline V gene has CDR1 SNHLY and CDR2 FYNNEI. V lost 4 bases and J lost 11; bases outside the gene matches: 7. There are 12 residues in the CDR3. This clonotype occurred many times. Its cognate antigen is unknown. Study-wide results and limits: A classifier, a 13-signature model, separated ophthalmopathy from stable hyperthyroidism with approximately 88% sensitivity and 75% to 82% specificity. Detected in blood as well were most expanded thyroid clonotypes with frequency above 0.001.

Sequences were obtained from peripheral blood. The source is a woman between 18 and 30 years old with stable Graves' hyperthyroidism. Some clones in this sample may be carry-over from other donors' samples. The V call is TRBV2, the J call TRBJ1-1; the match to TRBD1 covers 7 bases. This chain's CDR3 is CASSVGQVEAFF. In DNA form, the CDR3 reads TGTGCCAGCAGTGTAGGACAGGTGGAGGCTTTCTTT.